These 3 T cell receptor beta chains were sequenced from one sample in a study of T cells in narcolepsy. Produced via immunoSEQ multiplex PCR; TCRdb's table is partial and in-frame only. The sample records tens of thousands of clones, approximately 78% being singletons. Sequencing used CD45RA- memory CD4+ T cells from PBMCs. These receptors were taken from a human donor with narcolepsy.

The chain employs TRBV19 and TRBJ2-5; 7 nucleotides match TRBD2. Germline CDR1 is LNHDA and CDR2 is SQIVND (reference sequence). This CDR3 spans 15 amino acids. The V segment lost 9 bases and the J segment 5 bases; nucleotides outside the gene matches: 15. The CDR3 loop reads CASRREAGLWETQYF. In nucleotides, the CDR3 is TGTGCCAGCCGAAGAGAAGCGGGACTGTGGGAGACCCAGTACTTC.

V and J are TRBV30 and TRBJ1-4; D unresolved. The V end lost 2 bases, the J end lost 5 bases, and 3 bases lay between the germline ends. Germline V gene lookup returns CDR1 GTSNPN and CDR2 SVGIG (reference sequence). CDR3 length equals 11 residues. CDR3 in amino acids: CAWSLNEKLFF. The CDR3 nucleotides read TGTGCCTGGAGTCTGAATGAAAAACTGTTTTTT.

The chain couples TRBV9 to TRBJ2-3; the match to TRBD2 covers 12 bases. J gave up 8 bases and V 2 bases, and 9 bases lay outside the gene matches. CDR1 is SGDLS and CDR2 is YYNGEE in the germline V gene. The CDR3 extends over 16 amino acids. In nucleotides, the CDR3 is TGTGCCAGCAGCGTGAGAGCTAGCGGGGGGGCCCGTACGCAGTATTTT. Its translation is CASSVRASGGARTQYF.